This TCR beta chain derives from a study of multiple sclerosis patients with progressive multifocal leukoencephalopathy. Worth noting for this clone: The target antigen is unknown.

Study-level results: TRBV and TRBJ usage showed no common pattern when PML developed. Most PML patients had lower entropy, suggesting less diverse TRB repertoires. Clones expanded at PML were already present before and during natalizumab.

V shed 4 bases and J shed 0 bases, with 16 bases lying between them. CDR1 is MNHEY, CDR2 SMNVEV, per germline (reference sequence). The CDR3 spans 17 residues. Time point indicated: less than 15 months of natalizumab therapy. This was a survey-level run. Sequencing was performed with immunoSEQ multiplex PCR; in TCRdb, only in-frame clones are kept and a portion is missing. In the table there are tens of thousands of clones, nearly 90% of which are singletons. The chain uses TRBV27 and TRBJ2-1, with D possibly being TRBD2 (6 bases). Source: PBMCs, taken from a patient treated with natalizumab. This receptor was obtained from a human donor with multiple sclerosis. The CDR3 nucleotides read TGTGCCAGCAGTTCCTTACCTATGGGGGGCTCCTACAATGAGCAGTTCTTC. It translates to CASSSLPMGGSYNEQFF.